This is a list of T cell receptor beta chains from one sample in a study of response to subunit inactivated influenza vaccine. TCRdb reprocessed the RT-PCR reads with MiXCR, giving one entry per CDR3 protein. The sample shows approximately 500,000 distinct CDR3 sequences, about 15% of them seen only once. The sample was PBMCs from blood, taken about 12 days after vaccination. The source is a man in his fifties who received an inactivated influenza vaccine. Both conserved end residues are part of each CDR3. Each record gives: clone size, V gene, J gene, D gene, CDR3 length, CDR3 protein, CDR3 DNA. A D gene is named only where the DNA matches it firmly. Clone sizes are given selectively: once, few, many, or a class where the clone is expanded.

>-|TRBV7-6|TRBJ2-7|TRBD2|15
CASSSGASGGNVQYF
TGTGCCAGCAGCTCCGGGGCTAGCGGGGGAAATGTGCAGTACTTC
>many|TRBV6-1|TRBJ2-7|TRBD2|17
CASSRLTSGGTPYEQYF
TGTGCCAGCAGTCGACTGACTAGCGGGGGGACACCCTACGAGCAGTACTTC
>-|TRBV7-2|TRBJ2-7|-|13
CASSIGASYEQYF
TGTGCCAGCAGCATCGGGGCCTCCTACGAGCAGTACTTC
>-|TRBV25-1|TRBJ1-2|-|15
CASSDIFGPEYGYTF
TGTGCCAGCAGTGATATTTTCGGGCCGGAATATGGCTACACCTTC
>many|TRBV4-1|TRBJ2-7|TRBD1|15
CASSQHRQGDYEQYF
TGCGCCAGCAGCCAACACAGGCAGGGGGACTACGAGCAGTACTTC
>few|TRBV7-9|TRBJ2-7|-|14
CASSPGVGPYEQYF
TGTGCCAGCAGCCCCGGGGTAGGCCCCTACGAGCAGTACTTC
>few|TRBV7-8|TRBJ2-1|-|15
CASSLAREIGNEQFF
TGTGCCAGCAGCTTAGCAAGGGAGATAGGCAATGAGCAGTTCTTC
>few|TRBV7-2|TRBJ2-7|-|14
CASSSGAGDYEQYF
TGTGCCAGCAGCTCCGGGGCAGGCGACTACGAGCAGTACTTC
>few|TRBV20-1|TRBJ2-7|-|13
CSAAKSVSYEQYF
TGCAGTGCTGCGAAAAGCGTCTCCTACGAGCAGTACTTC
>-|TRBV6-2/TRBV6-3|TRBJ2-3|-|16
CASSYSRVGVGDTQYF
TGTGCCAGCAGTTACAGTAGGGTAGGAGTTGGAGATACGCAGTATTTT
>few|TRBV28|TRBJ1-5|-|18
CASSGLGTPKHSNQPQHF
TGTGCCAGCAGCGGCTTAGGGACACCAAAACATAGCAATCAGCCCCAGCATTTT
>many|TRBV27|TRBJ2-2|-|15
CASSLLGGQAGELFF
TGTGCCAGCAGTTTACTGGGGGGGCAGGCCGGGGAGCTGTTTTTT
>-|TRBV28|TRBJ1-2|-|13
CASTRGRLYGYTF
TGTGCCAGCACCCGGGGACGGCTTTATGGCTACACCTTC
>-|TRBV11-2|TRBJ2-2|-|15
CASSLIGANTGELFF
TGTGCCAGCAGCTTAATTGGGGCGAACACCGGGGAGCTGTTTTTT
>many|TRBV5-1|TRBJ2-4|-|13
CASSLTRENIQYF
TGCGCCAGCAGCTTAACCAGGGAAAACATTCAGTACTTC
>few|TRBV20-1|TRBJ2-5|TRBD2|15
CSATLFGTSQETQYF
TGCAGTGCTACCCTATTCGGGACTAGCCAAGAGACCCAGTACTTC
>many|TRBV4-3|TRBJ2-7|-|15
CASSQDRGSVNEQYF
TGCGCCAGCAGCCAAGATAGAGGGTCGGTCAACGAGCAGTACTTC
>many|TRBV12-3/TRBV12-4|TRBJ2-2|-|13
CASSSRGTGELFF
TGTGCCAGCAGTTCCAGGGGAACCGGGGAGCTGTTTTTT
>-|TRBV5-1|TRBJ2-3|-|15
CASSFQGSGTDTQYF
TGCGCCAGCAGCTTTCAGGGGTCTGGCACAGATACGCAGTATTTT
>many|TRBV5-1|TRBJ2-3|-|16
CASSRGHPQSTDTQYF
TGCGCCAGCAGCCGCGGACACCCCCAAAGCACAGATACGCAGTATTTT
>few|TRBV5-1|TRBJ2-7|-|15
CASSPQGPSMGEQYF
TGCGCCAGCAGCCCGCAGGGGCCCTCGATGGGCGAGCAGTACTTC
>few|TRBV12-3/TRBV12-4|TRBJ1-2|TRBD1|12
CASRQGAYGYTF
TGTGCCAGCAGACAGGGGGCCTATGGCTACACCTTC
>-|TRBV5-1|TRBJ2-1|TRBD2|17
CASSPPASGSPNNEQFF
TGCGCCAGCAGCCCTCCCGCTAGCGGGAGTCCCAACAATGAGCAGTTCTTC
>few|TRBV7-9|TRBJ2-3|TRBD1|16
CASRPATGLEADTQYF
TGTGCCAGCAGACCAGCGACAGGGTTAGAGGCAGATACGCAGTATTTT